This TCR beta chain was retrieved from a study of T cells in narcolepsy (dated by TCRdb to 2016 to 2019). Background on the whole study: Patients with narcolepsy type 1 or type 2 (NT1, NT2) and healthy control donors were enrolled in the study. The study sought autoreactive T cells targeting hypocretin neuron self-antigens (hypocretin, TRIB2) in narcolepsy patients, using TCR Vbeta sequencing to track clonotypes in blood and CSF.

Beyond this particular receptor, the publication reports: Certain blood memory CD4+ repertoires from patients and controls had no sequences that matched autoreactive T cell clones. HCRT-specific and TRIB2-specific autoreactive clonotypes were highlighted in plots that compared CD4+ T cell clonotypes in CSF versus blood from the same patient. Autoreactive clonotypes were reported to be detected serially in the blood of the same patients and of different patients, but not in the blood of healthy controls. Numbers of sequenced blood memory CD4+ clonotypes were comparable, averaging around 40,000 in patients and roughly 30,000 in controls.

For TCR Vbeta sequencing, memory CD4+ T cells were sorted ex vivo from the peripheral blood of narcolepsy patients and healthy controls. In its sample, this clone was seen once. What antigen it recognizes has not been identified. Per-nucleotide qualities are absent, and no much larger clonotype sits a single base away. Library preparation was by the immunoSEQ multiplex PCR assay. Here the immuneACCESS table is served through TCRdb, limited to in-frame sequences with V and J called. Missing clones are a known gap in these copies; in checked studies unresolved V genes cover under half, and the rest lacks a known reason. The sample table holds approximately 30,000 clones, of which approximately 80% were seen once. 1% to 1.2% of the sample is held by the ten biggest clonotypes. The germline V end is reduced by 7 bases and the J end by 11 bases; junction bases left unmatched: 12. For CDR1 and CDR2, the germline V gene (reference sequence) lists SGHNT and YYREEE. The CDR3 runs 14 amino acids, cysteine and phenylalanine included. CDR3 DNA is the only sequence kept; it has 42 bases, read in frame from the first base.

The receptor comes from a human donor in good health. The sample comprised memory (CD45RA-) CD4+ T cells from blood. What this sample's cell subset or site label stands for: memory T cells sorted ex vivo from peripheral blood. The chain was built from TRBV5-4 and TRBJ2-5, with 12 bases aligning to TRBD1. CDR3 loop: CASSPGQGANEQYF. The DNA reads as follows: TGTGCCAGCTCGCCGGGACAGGGGGCTAATGAGCAGTACTTC.